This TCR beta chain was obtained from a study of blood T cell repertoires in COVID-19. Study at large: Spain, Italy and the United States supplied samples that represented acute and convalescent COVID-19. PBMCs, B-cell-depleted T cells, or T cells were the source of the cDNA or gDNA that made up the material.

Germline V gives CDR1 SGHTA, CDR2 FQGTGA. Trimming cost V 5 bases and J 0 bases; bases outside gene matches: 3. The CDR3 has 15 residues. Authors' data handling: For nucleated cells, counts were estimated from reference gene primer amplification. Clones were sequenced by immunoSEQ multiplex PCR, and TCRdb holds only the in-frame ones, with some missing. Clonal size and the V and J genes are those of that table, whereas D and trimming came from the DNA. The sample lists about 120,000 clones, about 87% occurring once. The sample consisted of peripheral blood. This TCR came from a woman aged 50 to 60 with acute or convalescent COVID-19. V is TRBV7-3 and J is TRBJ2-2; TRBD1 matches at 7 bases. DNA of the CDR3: TGTGCCAGCAGCAAAGGGACAGCGAACACCGGGGAGCTGTTTTTT. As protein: CASSKGTANTGELFF. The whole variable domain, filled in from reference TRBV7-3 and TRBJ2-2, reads GAGVSQTPSNKVTEKGKYVELRCDPISGHTALYWYRQSLGQGPEFLIYFQGTGAADDSGLPNDRFFAVRPEGSVSTLKIQRTERGDSAVYLCASSKGTANTGELFFGEGSRLTVL.